The entry below gives a single T cell receptor (beta chain) sequence along with its context. Its binding antigen is unknown. No base-level quality is on record; no much larger clone is a single base apart. This entry comes from a study of beta chain features in type 1 diabetes (dated 2018 in TCRdb). Describing the broader study: Mean age, gender distribution, total cell number and subset yield did not differ between patients and healthy donors. A total of around 110,000,000 sorted cells were examined across all samples, and RNA yield correlated strongly with the number of cells per subset. The study compared TCRB repertoires of sorted circulating CD4+ T cell subsets between recently diagnosed type 1 diabetes patients and matched healthy donors. Regulatory and stem cell-like memory subsets were isolated from only 8 patients and roughly 8 healthy donors, whereas naive and central memory subsets came from all 30 or so donors. Summary of the overall study and its limitations: A moderate but significant shortening of TCRB CDR3 length was observed in type 1 diabetes patients in all four CD4+ subsets. Only small numbers of individuals were included in the HLA sub-analyses, which left unresolved whether HLA type had any influence on TCRB rearrangement. Shorter templates might have been favored by PCR, but patient and control samples were amplified and corrected together, so both groups would have been affected equally by any skew. Naive, central memory and regulatory TCRB repertoires appeared more similar among patients than among healthy donors. At VDJ recombination sites, type 1 diabetes patients had fewer insertions and more deleted nucleotides, which implies abnormalities in thymic rearrangement. Sequencing cDNA rather than genomic DNA could over-represent highly expressing activated cells, although activation and CD3 levels did not differ between groups.

All of the isolated RNA was reverse transcribed with the High Capacity cDNA Reverse Transcription Kit, so expressed TCRB transcripts were sequenced. Deep immunoSEQ sequencing was applied to naive, central memory and regulatory T cell samples, giving an average of roughly 3.5 million total reads per sample. After sorted cells were lysed in RLT buffer, RNA was extracted with DNase-treated RNeasy Micro or Mini kits, with the choice depending on cell number. Each cell subset was processed separately to prevent cross-contamination, with patient and healthy donor samples processed together. The immunoSEQ multiplex PCR was used to amplify TCRB sequences from cDNA, generating 87-bp fragments that spanned the CDR3 region. Amplicons were sequenced on the Illumina HiSeq platform. The original methods were these. PCR bias was corrected computationally using synthetic template baselines, and reads within Hamming distance 2 were collapsed, with unmergeable singletons discarded. Reads were aligned to IMGT to assign V, D and J genes, CDR3 length, and insertions or deletions at six rearrangement sites. Within each subset, clonotype counts were normalized to the number of sorted cells before true diversity and Gini coefficients were calculated with the tcR R package. Repertoire sharing was quantified using the overlap coefficient calculated on TCRB nucleotide sequences. Out-of-frame TCRB sequences from naive cells were analyzed to stand in for the pre-selection repertoire. Here the immuneACCESS table is served through TCRdb, limited to in-frame sequences with V and J called. Missing clones are a known gap in these copies; in checked studies unresolved V genes cover under half, and the rest lacks a known reason. V, J and clone size are those of that table, while D and trimming were read from the DNA. The sample table lists approximately 250,000 clones, around 25% of them with a count of one. Over 0.01% of the sample lies in the top ten.

A distance of 18 bases separates the germline ends of V and J, which lose 4 bases and 8 bases respectively. From a lookup of the germline V gene, CDR1 and CDR2 are MNHEY and SVGAGI. The CDR3 numbers 15 residues from cysteine through phenylalanine. Only the CDR3 part of the read is kept: 45 bases, read in frame from the first base. Each donor gave one peripheral blood draw, averaging approximately 110 mL, which was collected into heparinised tubes. Using a panel that included CD45RO, CCR7, CD25, CD127, CD95 and CD27, naive, central memory, regulatory and stem cell-like memory CD4+ T cells were sorted on a BD FACSAria II. Purity was above 95% for every sorted population. PBMCs were isolated right away by Lymphoprep density gradient centrifugation and were stained directly, without culture. Samples were stained and sorted in pairs, with one healthy donor and one patient per experiment, so that batch effects were minimized.

The receptor's source is a woman younger than 45 with type 1 diabetes. The sequence joins TRBV6-5 to TRBJ2-4; the D segment could be TRBD1, given 6 matching bases. Material: naive CD4+ T cells from blood. The cell subset or site label of this sample denotes: true naive CD4+ T cells. The DNA sequence reads TGTGCCAGCAGTTTACGACAGGTGGGGTGGGACATTCAGTACTTC. The translation is CASSLRQVGWDIQYF.